This is a list of T cell receptor beta chains from one sample in a study of neurological immune-mediated disorders. TCRdb called the 5' RACE reads again in MiXCR, with one record for every CDR3 protein. The sample has some 87,000 distinct CDR3 sequences; about 13% are singletons. Input material: PBMCs. The receptors stem from a female donor with HTLV-1-associated myelopathy (HAM/TSP). The CDR3 runs from the conserved cysteine through the conserved F or W. The D gene is left open where the match is weak. Each size is once, few or many counts, or a class when the clone is expanded.

>TRBV6-5|many|16|NA|TRBJ1-1
TGTGCCAGTCGAATTACCTTTACGGGGAAGAACACTGAAGCTTTCTTT
CASRITFTGKNTEAFF
>TRBV5-1|many|15|TRBD1|TRBJ2-1
TGCGCCAGCGGTTCTCGACAGGGGTCCTACAATGAGCAGTTCTTC
CASGSRQGSYNEQFF
>TRBV20-1|many|14|NA|TRBJ2-3
TGCAGTGCTAGGTCGGCTAGTGACACAGATACGCAGTATTTT
CSARSASDTDTQYF
>TRBV5-1|many|18|TRBD1|TRBJ2-2
TGCGCCAGCAGCCCCATATCCGGGACAGGGGATCGGACCGGGGAGCTGTTTTTT
CASSPISGTGDRTGELFF
>TRBV20-1|many|18|TRBD2|TRBJ2-3
TGCAGTGCTAGTTTTCTCCTAGCGGGGGGGCGATTTACAGATACGCAGTATTTT
CSASFLLAGGRFTDTQYF
>TRBV7-3|few|15|TRBD1|TRBJ2-5
TGTGCCAGCAGCACCGGACAGGGCGGCCAAGAGACCCAGTACTTC
CASSTGQGGQETQYF
>TRBV12-3/TRBV12-4|many|15|NA|TRBJ2-7
TGTGCCAGCAGCCGGAGGGGGGAGGGCTCCTACGAGCAGTACTTC
CASSRRGEGSYEQYF
>TRBV5-5|many|14|NA|TRBJ1-3
TGTGCCAGCAGCCACAGCATCTCTGGAAACACCATATATTTT
CASSHSISGNTIYF
>TRBV5-1|many|15|TRBD1|TRBJ2-2
TGCGCCAGCAGCTTGGCGGACAGGAATCAAGGGGAGCTGTTTTTT
CASSLADRNQGELFF
>TRBV4-3|many|15|TRBD2|TRBJ2-1
TGCGCCAGCAGCCTTGGACTAGCGGGGCACAATGAGCAGTTCTTC
CASSLGLAGHNEQFF